This T cell receptor beta chain was sequenced for a study of cytomegalovirus exposure and HLA in healthy donors. The study ran its PCR with 60 Vbeta and 13 Jbeta primers. Original processing methods: About 10 million shared chains were among around 78 million unique TCR beta chains counted in a later analysis. The repertoire was sequenced with immunoSEQ multiplex PCR; TCRdb's copy has only in-frame clones and lacks some. V and J calls and clone size are those listed in that table; D and trimming were worked out from the DNA. The sample has fewer than 250,000 clones; 60% to 85% are singletons. Whole-study results and caveats: The study flagged some 170 TCR beta chains as cytomegalovirus-associated. A link between a missense DCLRE1C variant and TCR beta V- and J-gene trimming emerged from a later analysis.

CDR3 length: 15 amino acids. Germline V lookup: CDR1 SGHTA, CDR2 FQGNSA. Between the trimmed V and J ends, which lost 4 bases and 2 bases, there was a span of 13 bases. As regards this clone: The antigen remains undetermined.

The receptor's source is a woman aged 18-35 years in good health and CMV-seronegative. The sample comprised PBMCs. The chain employs TRBV7-2 and TRBJ2-3; possibly TRBD2 for D (5 bases). DNA for the CDR3: TGTGCCAGCAGCTATCTAGCCACAAACACAGATACGCAGTATTTT. This codes for CASSYLATNTDTQYF.